This entry describes one T cell receptor (beta chain). Only in-frame clones appear in the TCRdb table, and some are missing; sequencing was by immunoSEQ multiplex PCR. The data hold more than 250,000 clones, with under 95% observed a single time. The sample belongs to a study of blood T cell repertoires in COVID-19. There are 11 residues in the CDR3. The V end was cut by 5 bases, the J end by 8 bases, with 8 bases between. Germline V lookup: CDR1 KGHDR, CDR2 SFDVKD. Across 24 US areas, participants ranged in age from 18 to 89 years. The chain couples TRBV24-1 to TRBJ1-2; D is unclear. The clonotype was recovered from a woman in her 30s who had recovered from COVID-19. Material: PBMCs or T cells enriched from blood (not recorded which). The CDR3 protein is CATSGPRGYTF. The CDR3 region has the DNA TGTGCCACCAGTGGTCCACGGGGCTACACCTTC.